This T cell receptor beta chain originates from a study of OX40 agonist ivuxolimab in advanced cancers. Looking at the study overall: Mean age approximately 61 years, range roughly 20 to 85; 82.7% male. Findings and caveats of the study: Patients who responded partially at 0.1-3.0 mg/kg showed clonal expansion ranking among the lowest. CD4+ and CD8+ blood T cells expanded clonally by week 6 at 0.1 to 3.0 mg/kg.

The CDR3 sequence is 14 residues long. The V gene end was trimmed by 6 bases and the J gene end by 6 bases; junction bases not matched to a gene: 8. CDR1 and CDR2 (germline): SGHRS, YFSETQ. Produced via immunoSEQ multiplex PCR; TCRdb's table is partial and in-frame only. The table includes 50,000 to 75,000 clones, roughly 89% detected once. Turning to this clone: The antigen is undetermined.

The sequenced sample was CD4+ or CD8+ T cells sorted from blood, obtained in a trial of the OX40 agonist ivuxolimab. The genes are TRBV5-1 and TRBJ2-7; 11 bases line up with TRBD1. The receptor comes from an adult with an advanced solid tumor such as melanoma, head and neck, liver or kidney cancer. CDR3 amino acids: CASTPGTGGGEQYF. The CDR3 DNA sequence: TGCGCCAGCACTCCCGGGACAGGGGGGGGCGAGCAGTACTTC.